This is a list of T cell receptor beta chains from one sample in a study of shared clonotypes between healthy human individuals. Profiling relied on immunoSEQ multiplex PCR, and the TCRdb table lists in-frame clones only, not all of them. The sample lists about 530,000 clones; about 95% were seen once. Sequences were obtained from naive CD4+ T cells sorted from blood. The receptor source for this set is a woman aged 25 to 39 in good health. Each CDR3 is given with its conserved first and last residue. D genes are given only for firm matches.

D	J	V	DNA	CDR3
TRBD1	TRBJ1-2	TRBV4-2	TGTGCCAGCAGCCAAGAGAACAGGGGACGTGGCTACACCTTC	CASSQENRGRGYTF
TRBD2	TRBJ2-1	TRBV28	TGTGCCAGCAGTTTATCCGGGACTAGGAGGAATGAGCAGTTCTTC	CASSLSGTRRNEQFF
NA	TRBJ1-5	TRBV19	TGTGCCAGTAGTATTGGCAGGAGTCGCAATCAGCCCCAGCATTTT	CASSIGRSRNQPQHF
NA	TRBJ1-6	TRBV28	TGTGCTTCAGGACAGTATCATAATTCACCCCTCCACTTT	CASGQYHNSPLHF
NA	TRBJ2-7	TRBV11-3	TGTGCCAGCAGCTGGGCAGGAGCGGAGGGGGCTTACGAGCAGTACTTC	CASSWAGAEGAYEQYF
TRBD1	TRBJ1-2	TRBV13	TGTGCCAGCAGCATCCCGACAGGGGGTAACTATGGCTACACCTTC	CASSIPTGGNYGYTF
NA	TRBJ2-7	TRBV5-6	TGTGCCAGCAGCTTGGCGGGCACAACCTACGAGCAGTACTTC	CASSLAGTTYEQYF
TRBD1	TRBJ2-7	TRBV19	TGTGCCAGTAGTATAGAGGAGGGGACAGGGTCCTACGAGCAGTACTTC	CASSIEEGTGSYEQYF
NA	TRBJ1-4	TRBV30	TGTGCCTGGAGAAGGACAGTCGGAGCAACTAATGAAAAACTGTTTTTT	CAWRRTVGATNEKLFF
NA	TRBJ1-5	TRBV27	TGTGCCAGCAGGCAGAGCAATCAGCCCCAGCATTTT	CASRQSNQPQHF
TRBD1	TRBJ2-2	TRBV18	TGTGCCAGCTCAACGACAGGGTTCGGGGAGCTGTTTTTT	CASSTTGFGELFF
NA	TRBJ1-1	TRBV19	TGTGCCAGTAGTAAGGTAGGGGACAAAGCTTTCTTT	CASSKVGDKAFF
NA	TRBJ2-7	TRBV28	TGTGCCAGCAGAGGGGAGGCCTACGAGCAGTACTTC	CASRGEAYEQYF
NA	TRBJ1-5	TRBV18	TGTGCCAGCTCACCCGTTCAGATCAATCAGCCCCAGCATTTT	CASSPVQINQPQHF
NA	TRBJ2-7	TRBV2	TGTGCCAGCAGAGGATACTACGAGCAGTACTTC	CASRGYYEQYF
NA	TRBJ2-5	TRBV29-1	TGCAGCGTTGCTGTGGAAGAGACCCAGTACTTC	CSVAVEETQYF